The following is a TCR beta chain sequence with its context. From germline, CDR1 is MDHEN and CDR2 SYDVKM. The CDR3 extends over 11 amino acids. V was pared by 4 bases and J by 7 bases, with 5 bases between. Every subset's genomic DNA went evenly onto several immunoSEQ plates. In replicate PCRs of unsorted PBMC, 250 to 350 ng DNA, tens of thousands of T cell genomes, was used. Sequencing was performed on unsorted PBMC DNA using ten immunoSEQ deep assay plates. Libraries were prepared by immunoSEQ multiplex PCR; TCRdb keeps only in-frame clonotypes and omits some of them. The sample holds approximately 510,000 clones; approximately 85% are singletons and the top ten take around 13%. It was about 84 million PBMCs that unsorted samples used for genomic DNA. The sample belongs to a study of shared clonotypes between healthy human individuals.

Specimen: PBMCs. The genes are TRBV28 and TRBJ2-1; D gene ambiguous. This receptor was obtained from a woman in her thirties or forties in good health. Some clones in this sample may be carry-over from other donors' samples. This CDR3 is CASSYRNEQFF. The CDR3 nucleotides read TGTGCCAGCAGTTATCGGAATGAGCAGTTCTTC. The full variable domain, completed using reference TRBV28 and TRBJ2-1, is DVKVTQSSRYLVKRTGEKVFLECVQDMDHENMFWYRQDPGLGLRLIYFSYDVKMKEKGDIPEGYSVSREKKERFSLILESASTNQTSMYLCASSYRNEQFFGPGTRLTVL.